This TCR beta chain originates from a study of blood T cell repertoires in COVID-19. Measured with immunoSEQ multiplex PCR; TCRdb has only the in-frame clones, and not every one. The sample holds some 270,000 clones, 89% seen once. The V gene lost 3 bases and the J gene lost 5 bases, with 11 bases spanning the gap. The CDR3 sequence is 15 residues long. Germline V gene lookup returns CDR1 LNHDA and CDR2 SQIVND (reference sequence). This sequence joins TRBV19 and TRBJ1-6; D possibly corresponds to TRBD1 (5 bases). The sequenced sample was peripheral blood. This TCR was recovered from a woman aged 40 to 49 who had recovered from COVID-19. The CDR3 bases are TGTGCCAGTAGTATCGGCAGGGTAAATAATTCACCCCTCCACTTT. It specifies CASSIGRVNNSPLHF. The full variable domain, in which reference TRBV19 and TRBJ1-6 provide the parts outside the CDR3, is DGGITQSPKYLFRKEGQNVTLSCEQNLNHDAMYWYRQDPGQGLRLIYYSQIVNDFQKGDIAEGYSVSREKKESFPLTVTSAQKNPTAFYLCASSIGRVNNSPLHFGNGTRLTVT.